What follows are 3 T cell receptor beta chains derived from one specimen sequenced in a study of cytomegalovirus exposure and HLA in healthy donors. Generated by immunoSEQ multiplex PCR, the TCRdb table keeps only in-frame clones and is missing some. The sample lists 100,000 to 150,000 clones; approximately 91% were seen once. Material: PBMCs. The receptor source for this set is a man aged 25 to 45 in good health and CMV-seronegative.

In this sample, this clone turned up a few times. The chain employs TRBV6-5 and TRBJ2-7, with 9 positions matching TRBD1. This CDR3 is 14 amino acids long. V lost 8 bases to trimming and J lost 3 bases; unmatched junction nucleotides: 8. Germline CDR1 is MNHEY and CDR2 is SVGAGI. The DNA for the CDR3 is TGTGCCAGCTCCTCTCCGACAGGGGGCTACGAGCAGTACTTC. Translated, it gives CASSSPTGGYEQYF.

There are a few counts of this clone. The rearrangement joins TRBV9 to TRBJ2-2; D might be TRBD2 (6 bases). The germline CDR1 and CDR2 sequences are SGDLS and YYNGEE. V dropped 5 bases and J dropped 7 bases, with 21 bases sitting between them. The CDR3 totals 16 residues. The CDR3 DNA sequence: TGTGCCAGCAGTGTCGGTAGCACAGCGGGTGTCGGGGAGCTGTTTTTT. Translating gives CASSVGSTAGVGELFF.

For the CDR3, the DNA is TGTGCCAGCAGTTTCCAGGGGGCGGGAGCCAAAAACATTCAGTACTTC. Its protein is CASSFQGAGAKNIQYF. The chain links TRBV13 to TRBJ2-4; TRBD1 aligns across 8 bases. The CDR3 totals 16 residues. The germline CDR1 and CDR2 sequences are PRHDT and FYEKMQ (reference sequence). V was clipped by 6 bases and J by 0 bases; unmatched bases: 7.